The 26 T cell receptor beta chains listed next were all sequenced from one sample in a study of shared clonotypes between healthy human individuals. Profiling relied on immunoSEQ multiplex PCR, and the TCRdb table lists in-frame clones only, not all of them. The table shows about a million clones, with roughly 80% occurring only once. The sample consisted of memory CD4+ T cells sorted from blood. Subset defined: CD45RA-negative fraction. The source is a man between 18 and 29 years old in good health.

V and J are TRBV5-1 and TRBJ1-2; 7 bases are a match to TRBD1. J lost 6 bases, V lost 4 bases, and 6 bases had no gene match. CDR1 and CDR2 from the germline V gene are SGHRS and YFSETQ. This CDR3 region has 13 residues. The CDR3 DNA sequence: TGCGCCAGCAGCCTGACAGGGAGGGATGGCTACACCTTC. Its protein is CASSLTGRDGYTF.

This clone has more than one count but fewer than ten. The V and J genes are TRBV27 and TRBJ2-7; no reliable D call. The CDR3 has 16 residues. The germline V and J ends were trimmed by 0 bases and 0 bases, with 12 bases remaining between them. CDR1 is MNHEY, CDR2 SMNVEV, per germline (reference sequence). The CDR3 here is CASSLSLASLSYEQYF. Written as DNA, the CDR3 is TGTGCCAGCAGTTTATCGCTTGCTTCCCTCTCCTACGAGCAGTACTTC.

This clone was seen once. CDR3 protein: CASSDEGLKPQHF. The CDR3 region has the DNA TGTGCCAGCAGTGACGAGGGTCTGAAGCCCCAGCATTTT. The rearrangement uses TRBV2 and TRBJ1-5, with unresolved D. The CDR3 is 13 residues long. V lost 3 bases and J 8 bases, leaving 11 bases between the germline ends. Per the germline V gene, CDR1 is SNHLY and CDR2 is FYNNEI. The whole variable domain, remainder taken from reference TRBV2 and TRBJ1-5, is EPEVTQTPSHQVTQMGQEVILRCVPISNHLYFYWYRQILGQKVEFLVSFYNNEISEKSEIFDDQFSVERPDGSNFTLKIRSTKLEDSAMYFCASSDEGLKPQHFGDGTRLSIL.

The chain couples TRBV5-1 to TRBJ2-5; D is ambiguous. Germline V lookup: CDR1 SGHRS, CDR2 YFSETQ. The V and J ends lost 5 bases and 3 bases respectively, with 11 bases between them. The CDR3 consists of 13 residues. The CDR3 protein is CASSANVEETQYF. The CDR3 coding sequence is TGCGCCAGCAGTGCCAACGTTGAAGAGACCCAGTACTTC.

J is TRBJ1-3 and V is TRBV2, with no clear D. This CDR3 has 15 amino acids. Germline CDR1 and CDR2: SNHLY and FYNNEI. Trimming removed 6 bases at V and 2 bases at J, with 14 bases between. The CDR3 DNA follows: TGTGCCAGCAGCAACATCGGGGTGGCTGGAAACACCATATATTTT. Translating gives CASSNIGVAGNTIYF.

The chain is built from TRBV27 and TRBJ2-5, with 9 bases fitting TRBD1. The CDR3 runs 17 residues. With V trimmed by 6 bases and J by 5 bases, 16 bases remained unmatched. CDR1 is MNHEY and CDR2 is SMNVEV in the germline V gene (reference sequence). The CDR3 coding sequence is TGTGCCAGCAGAATGGGCCGATACCGGGACAGGGATGAGACCCAGTACTTC. This encodes CASRMGRYRDRDETQYF.

This clone turned up a few times. The chain uses TRBV9 and TRBJ2-2; 12 nucleotides align to TRBD2. This CDR3 comprises 20 residues. Trimming removed 0 bases from V and 4 bases from J; junction bases left unmatched: 13. Looked up from germline, CDR1 is SGDLS and CDR2 is YYNGEE. CDR3 DNA sequence: TGTGCCAGCAGCGTAGGTCTAGCGGGAGGGCCAGCAGCGGGCACCGGGGAGCTGTTTTTT. It encodes CASSVGLAGGPAAGTGELFF. Drawing the rest from reference TRBV9 and TRBJ2-2, the complete variable domain is DSGVTQTPKHLITATGQRVTLRCSPRSGDLSVYWYQQSLDQGLQFLIQYYNGEERAKGNILERFSAQQFPDLHSELNLSSLELGDSALYFCASSVGLAGGPAAGTGELFFGEGSRLTVL.

This clone was seen just once. The V call is TRBV6-5, the J call TRBJ2-7; 8 bases align to TRBD1. CDR3 length: 14 residues. V lost 3 bases and J lost 7; bases outside the gene matches: 8. Germline lookup yields CDR1 MNHEY and CDR2 SVGAGI. The CDR3 protein is CASSYRDRPWEQYF. As DNA, the CDR3 is TGTGCCAGCAGTTATAGGGACAGGCCGTGGGAGCAGTACTTC.

This chain links TRBV6-1 with TRBJ1-5; D unclear. Germline CDR1 reads MNHNS; CDR2 reads SASEGT. Trimming stripped 1 base from V and 4 bases from J, with 17 bases between. The CDR3 is 17 amino acids. Here the CDR3 DNA reads TGTGCCAGCAGTGAAGGCCCCCGTTATCCTACGAATCAGCCCCAGCATTTT. It encodes CASSEGPRYPTNQPQHF.

This chain connects TRBV28 to TRBJ2-7; D may correspond to TRBD1 or TRBD2 (6 bases each). There are 15 residues in the CDR3. V was cut by 2 bases and J by 3 bases, with 14 bases left in between. The germline CDR1 and CDR2 sequences are MDHEN and SYDVKM. CDR3 in DNA: TGTGCCAGCAGTTTAGTCCGGGGGCGGGACTACGAGCAGTACTTC. It translates to CASSLVRGRDYEQYF. The full variable domain, with the rest looked up from reference TRBV28 and TRBJ2-7, is DVKVTQSSRYLVKRTGEKVFLECVQDMDHENMFWYRQDPGLGLRLIYFSYDVKMKEKGDIPEGYSVSREKKERFSLILESASTNQTSMYLCASSLVRGRDYEQYFGPGTRLTVT.

The chain is built from TRBV7-2 and TRBJ2-7; 11 bases agree with TRBD2. V shed 4 bases, J shed 2 bases, and the junction held 4 bases outside the gene matches. The length of the CDR3 is 15 residues. Per germline, CDR1 SGHTA and CDR2 FQGNSA. The CDR3 spells CASSYGTSGTYEQYF. CDR3 bases: TGTGCCAGCAGCTACGGGACTAGCGGAACCTACGAGCAGTACTTC.

This chain uses TRBV30 with TRBJ1-1; D may be TRBD1 (5 bases). CDR1 GTSNPN and CDR2 SVGIG come from the germline V gene (reference sequence). The CDR3 is 13 amino acids. The V end lost 3 bases, the J end lost 10 bases, and 18 bases lay between the germline ends. In nucleotides, the CDR3 is TGTGCCTGGAGACTCGGTCCGGGGCGAGGAGCTTTCTTT. Amino acid sequence: CAWRLGPGRGAFF.

This chain uses TRBV15 with TRBJ2-5; 13 bases agree with TRBD2. Gene TRBJ2-7 matches the end of the DNA better, so the J call may be wrong. The CDR3 extends over 15 amino acids. Per germline, CDR1 LNHNV and CDR2 YYDKDF (reference sequence). The CDR3 sequence is CATSIGLAGAYEQYF. The CDR3, as DNA: TGTGCCACCAGCATAGGACTAGCGGGAGCCTACGAGCAGTACTTC.

The chain uses TRBV10-3 and TRBJ2-3; 14 bases fit TRBD2. CDR1 and CDR2 (germline): ENHRY, SYGVKD. V dropped 8 bases and J dropped 6; count of bases not matched to a gene: 1. This CDR3 is built from 13 residues. CDR3 DNA sequence: TGTGCCATCGGACTAGCGGGAGGCGATACGCAGTATTTT. Translated, it gives CAIGLAGGDTQYF.

The rearrangement joins TRBV20-1 to TRBJ1-2; D is uncertain. This CDR3 is built from 10 residues. Per germline, CDR1 DFQATT and CDR2 SNEGSKA (reference sequence). Trimming cost V 4 bases and J 7 bases, with 7 bases left between them. CDR3 nucleotide sequence: TGCAGTGCTAACGTGGGTGGCTACACCTTC. Amino acids: CSANVGGYTF.

As for this clone: Germline and junction disagree at one end, which may indicate a read error. The chain employs TRBV7-7 and TRBJ2-7; 7 bases agree with TRBD2. From germline, CDR1 is SSHAT and CDR2 FNYEAQ (reference sequence). The CDR3 is 15 amino acids. The CDR3 sequence: CASSLPGGCPYEQYF. The CDR3 coding sequence is TGTGCTAGCAGCCTTCCCGGGGGGTGCCCCTACGAGCAGTACTTC.

The J gene is TRBJ1-2, the V gene TRBV19; TRBD1 might be the D (5 bases). Germline lookup yields CDR1 LNHDA and CDR2 SQIVND (reference sequence). V was clipped by 7 bases and J by 5 bases, with 20 bases between them. CDR3 length: 15 residues. The CDR3 DNA is TGTGCCAGTATCGATGACCGGGGGACTCCATATGGCTACACCTTC. Translated: CASIDDRGTPYGYTF.

This chain connects TRBV16 to TRBJ1-2; D is ambiguous. This CDR3 comprises 15 residues. The V end was cut by 2 bases, the J end by 5 bases, with 15 bases between. Germline assignment: CDR1 KGHSY and CDR2 FQNENV. The CDR3 DNA sequence: TGTGCCAGCAGCCAAGGGTTAGAATCGGGGTATGGCTACACCTTC. This encodes CASSQGLESGYGYTF.

The gene calls are TRBV11-2 and TRBJ2-2; a weak D match, TRBD1 (6 bases). CDR1 is SGHAT, CDR2 FQNNGV, per germline. The CDR3 contains 17 residues. Deletions cut 5 bases from V and 1 base from J, with 17 bases between. CDR3 sequence: CASSLTGQALNTGELFF. The CDR3 nucleotides read TGTGCCAGCAGCCTGACGGGACAAGCCTTGAACACCGGGGAGCTGTTTTTT.

The chain uses TRBV15 and TRBJ1-5; D unresolved. CDR3 length: 15 amino acids. CDR1 and CDR2 (germline): LNHNV, YYDKDF (reference sequence). Trimming took 0 bases from V and 3 from J, leaving 9 bases between them. CDR3 in amino acids: CATSRDKGLNQPQHF. Written as DNA, the CDR3 is TGTGCCACCAGCAGAGATAAAGGCCTCAATCAGCCCCAGCATTTT.

The rearrangement joins TRBV11-2 to TRBJ1-1; D is unresolved. V was trimmed by 3 bases and J by 0 bases, leaving 8 bases between them. The CDR3 length is 14 residues. Germline V CDR1 and CDR2: SGHAT, FQNNGV. The CDR3: CASSLGAVNTEAFF. The DNA of the CDR3 is TGTGCCAGCAGCTTGGGAGCGGTGAACACTGAAGCTTTCTTT.

This chain uses TRBV2 with TRBJ1-5; TRBD1 is a possible D gene (6 bases). V lost 6 bases and J 3 bases, leaving 18 bases between the germline ends. There are 16 residues in the CDR3. Looked up from germline, CDR1 is SNHLY and CDR2 is FYNNEI. The CDR3: CASSDLWDTTNQPQHF. CDR3 nucleotides: TGTGCCAGCAGCGACTTATGGGACACCACCAATCAGCCCCAGCATTTT.

This chain uses TRBV11-2 with TRBJ1-6; possibly TRBD1 for D (5 bases). The CDR3 extends over 15 amino acids. In germline, CDR1 is SGHAT, CDR2 FQNNGV. Trimming shortened V by 5 bases and J by 6 bases, and 14 bases separated the two germline ends. This CDR3 is CASSASQGGNSPLHF. The CDR3 DNA sequence: TGTGCCAGCAGCGCTAGCCAGGGTGGTAATTCACCCCTCCACTTT.

The chain combines TRBV6-6 with TRBJ1-5, with D uncertain. The V gene lost 7 bases and the J gene lost 1 base, with 11 bases spanning the gap. This CDR3 is 14 amino acids long. In germline, CDR1 is MNHNY, CDR2 SVGAGI (reference sequence). The CDR3 bases are TGTGCCAGCAACACGGAGGTGAGCAATCAGCCCCAGCATTTT. Amino acid sequence: CASNTEVSNQPQHF.

The chain recombines TRBV11-2 with TRBJ1-1; D is unresolved. This CDR3 has 13 amino acids. Germline CDR1 reads SGHAT; CDR2 reads FQNNGV. Trimming removed 2 bases from V and 1 base from J, with 5 bases in between. The CDR3 DNA reads TGTGCCAGCAGCTTATTCGGGAACACTGAAGCTTTCTTT. Protein sequence: CASSLFGNTEAFF.

The chain has TRBV9 and TRBJ2-1, with 8 bases identical to TRBD2. The CDR3 is 17 residues long. Trimming cost V 4 bases and J 5 bases; bases outside gene matches: 14. Germline CDR1 reads SGDLS; CDR2 reads YYNGEE. DNA for the CDR3: TGTGCCAGCAGCTCAGGAGGAGCGGGAGTACAAAACAATGAGCAGTTCTTC. Translation: CASSSGGAGVQNNEQFF.